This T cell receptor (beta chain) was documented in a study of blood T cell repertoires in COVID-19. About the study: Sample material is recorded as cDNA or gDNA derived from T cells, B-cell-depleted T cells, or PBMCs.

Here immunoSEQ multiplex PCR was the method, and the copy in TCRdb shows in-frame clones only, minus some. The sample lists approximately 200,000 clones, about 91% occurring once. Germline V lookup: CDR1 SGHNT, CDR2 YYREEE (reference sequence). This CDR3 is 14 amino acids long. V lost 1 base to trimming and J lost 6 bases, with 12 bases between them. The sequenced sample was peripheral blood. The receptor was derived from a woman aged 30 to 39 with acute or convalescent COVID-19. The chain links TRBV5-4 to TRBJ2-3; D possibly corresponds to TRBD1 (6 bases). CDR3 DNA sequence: TGTGCCAGCAGCTTGCGGTTGGGGGCGGATACGCAGTATTTT. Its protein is CASSLRLGADTQYF.